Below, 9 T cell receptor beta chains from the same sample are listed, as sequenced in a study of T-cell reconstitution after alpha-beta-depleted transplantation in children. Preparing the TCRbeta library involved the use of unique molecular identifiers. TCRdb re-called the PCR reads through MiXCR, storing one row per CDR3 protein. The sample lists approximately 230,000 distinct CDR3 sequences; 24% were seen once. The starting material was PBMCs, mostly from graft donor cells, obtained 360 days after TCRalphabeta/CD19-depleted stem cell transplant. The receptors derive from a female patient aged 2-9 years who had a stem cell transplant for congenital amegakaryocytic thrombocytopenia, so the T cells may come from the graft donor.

The CDR3 bases are TGCAGTGCTAGTTGGACAGGGGTGGTCGCCGGGGAGCTGTTTTTT. Its translation: CSASWTGVVAGELFF. This chain uses TRBV20-1 with TRBJ2-2; 9 nucleotides line up with TRBD1. V was clipped by 3 bases and J by 6 bases; unmatched bases: 8. This CDR3 comprises 15 residues. Germline lookup yields CDR1 DFQATT and CDR2 SNEGSKA (reference sequence).

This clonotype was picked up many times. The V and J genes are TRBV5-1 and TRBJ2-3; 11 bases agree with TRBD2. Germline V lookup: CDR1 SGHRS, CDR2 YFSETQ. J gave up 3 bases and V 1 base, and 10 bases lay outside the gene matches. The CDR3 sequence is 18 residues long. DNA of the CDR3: TGCGCCAGCAGCTTGTGGCTAGCGGGGGGCTCCGGTACAGATACGCAGTATTTT. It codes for CASSLWLAGGSGTDTQYF.

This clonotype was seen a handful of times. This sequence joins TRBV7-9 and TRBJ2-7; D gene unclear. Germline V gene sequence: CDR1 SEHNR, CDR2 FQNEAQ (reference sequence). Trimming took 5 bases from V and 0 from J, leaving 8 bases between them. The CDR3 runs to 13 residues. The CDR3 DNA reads TGTGCCAGCAGCCCGACACACTCCTACGAGCAGTACTTC. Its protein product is CASSPTHSYEQYF.

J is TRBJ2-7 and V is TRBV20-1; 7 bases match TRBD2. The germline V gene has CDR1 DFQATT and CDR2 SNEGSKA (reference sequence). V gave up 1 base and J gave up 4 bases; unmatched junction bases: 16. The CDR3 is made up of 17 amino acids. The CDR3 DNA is TGCAGTGCTAGAGGCGGGGAGGGCAGGCAGACCCGGTACGAGCAGTACTTC. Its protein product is CSARGGEGRQTRYEQYF.

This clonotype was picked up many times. CDR3 coding DNA: TGTGCCAGCAGTTTGAGTAACTTGACTAGCGGAGGATATTGGTACAATGAGCAGTTCTTC. This gives the protein CASSLSNLTSGGYWYNEQFF. The rearrangement uses TRBV28 and TRBJ2-1, with 9 nucleotides matching TRBD2. The V gene end was trimmed by 3 bases and the J gene end by 4 bases; junction bases not matched to a gene: 19. Germline CDR1 reads MDHEN; CDR2 reads SYDVKM. CDR3 length: 20 amino acids.

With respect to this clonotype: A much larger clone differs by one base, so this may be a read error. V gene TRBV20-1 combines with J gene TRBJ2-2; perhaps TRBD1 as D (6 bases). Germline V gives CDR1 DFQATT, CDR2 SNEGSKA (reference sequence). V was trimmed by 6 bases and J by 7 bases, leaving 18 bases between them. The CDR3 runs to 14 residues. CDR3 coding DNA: TGCAGTGCAAATACAGGGCCTGGAAGCGGGGAGCTGTTTTTT. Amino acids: CSANTGPGSGELFF.

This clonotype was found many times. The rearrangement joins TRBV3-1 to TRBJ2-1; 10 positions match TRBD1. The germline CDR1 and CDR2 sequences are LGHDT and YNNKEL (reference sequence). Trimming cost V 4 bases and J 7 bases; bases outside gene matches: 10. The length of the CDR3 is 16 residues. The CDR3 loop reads CASSRIFGQGVNEQFF. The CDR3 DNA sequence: TGTGCCAGCAGCCGAATTTTCGGACAGGGGGTAAATGAGCAGTTCTTC.

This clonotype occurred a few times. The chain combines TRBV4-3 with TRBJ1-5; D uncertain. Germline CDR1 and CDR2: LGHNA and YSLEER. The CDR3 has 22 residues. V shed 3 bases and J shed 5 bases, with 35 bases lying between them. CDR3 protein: CASSQPHFPKCMEGRKYQPQHF. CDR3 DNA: TGCGCCAGCAGCCAGCCCCATTTTCCAAAATGCATGGAAGGGCGAAAATATCAGCCCCAGCATTTT.

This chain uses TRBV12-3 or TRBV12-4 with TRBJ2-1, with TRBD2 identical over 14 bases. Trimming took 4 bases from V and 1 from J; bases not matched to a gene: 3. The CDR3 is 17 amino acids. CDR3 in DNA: TGTGCCAGCAGTTGGGGACTAGCGGGAGAATCCTACAATGAGCAGTTCTTC. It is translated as CASSWGLAGESYNEQFF.